The entry below describes one T cell receptor (beta chain). Specified time point: recipient sample about 28 days before transplant, after cytoreduction. Recipient blood drawn about 28 days pretransplant and days 30, 100, 180 after. These data come from a study of T cell clonotyping in hematopoietic cell transplantation. Germline trimming cut 3 bases from V and 5 bases from J; bases unmatched to any gene: 10. The germline gives CDR1 MGHRA, CDR2 YSYEKL. This CDR3 is built from 16 residues. Profiled with immunoSEQ multiplex PCR; TCRdb holds only in-frame clones, not every one. This table holds approximately 44,000 clones, 85% found once.

The chain couples TRBV4-1 to TRBJ2-5; 9 nucleotides match TRBD1. The clonotype originates from a man in his sixties with acute myeloid leukemia. Some clones in this sample may be carry-over from other donors' samples. Sequenced here: peripheral blood mononuclear cells, sampled before stem cell transplant. CDR3 loop: CASSQARGQGVETQYF. In nucleotides, the CDR3 is TGCGCCAGCAGCCAGGCTAGGGGACAGGGCGTGGAGACCCAGTACTTC.